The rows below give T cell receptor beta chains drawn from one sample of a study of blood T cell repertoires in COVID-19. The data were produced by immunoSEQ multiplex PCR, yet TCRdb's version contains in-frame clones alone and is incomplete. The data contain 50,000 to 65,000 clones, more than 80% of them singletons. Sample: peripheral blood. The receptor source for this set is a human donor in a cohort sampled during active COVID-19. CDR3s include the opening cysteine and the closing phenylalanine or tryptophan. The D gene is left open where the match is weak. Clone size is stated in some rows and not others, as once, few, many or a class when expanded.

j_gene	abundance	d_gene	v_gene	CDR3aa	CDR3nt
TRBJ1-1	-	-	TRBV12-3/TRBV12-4	CASSATGNTEAFF	TGTGCCAGCAGCGCTACAGGGAACACTGAAGCTTTCTTT
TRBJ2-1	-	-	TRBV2	CASSPTGVNEQFF	TGTGCCAGCAGCCCTACGGGGGTTAATGAGCAGTTCTTC
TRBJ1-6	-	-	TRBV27	CASRTWQGDSPLHF	TGTGCCAGCCGTACGTGGCAGGGTGATTCACCCCTCCACTTT
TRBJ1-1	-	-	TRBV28	CASSFGGGSDTEAFF	TGTGCCAGCAGTTTTGGAGGAGGGTCGGACACTGAAGCTTTCTTT
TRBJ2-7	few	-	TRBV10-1	CASSESIGRGYEQYF	TGCGCCAGCAGTGAGTCGATCGGCAGGGGCTACGAGCAGTACTTC
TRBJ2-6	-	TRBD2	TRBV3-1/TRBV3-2	CASSLIAGGGANVLTF	TGTGCCAGCAGCCTTATAGCGGGAGGCGGGGCCAACGTCCTGACTTTC
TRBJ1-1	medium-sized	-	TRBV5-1	CASSPGLGLNTEAFF	TGCGCCAGCAGCCCCGGGTTGGGTCTGAACACTGAAGCTTTCTTT
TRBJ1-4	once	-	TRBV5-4	CASSLGAAGSGNEKLFF	TGTGCCAGCAGCTTGGGTGCTGCGGGCAGCGGTAATGAAAAACTGTTTTTT
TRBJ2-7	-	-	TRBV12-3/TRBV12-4	CASSFQGSYEQYF	TGTGCCAGCAGTTTCCAGGGATCCTACGAGCAGTACTTC
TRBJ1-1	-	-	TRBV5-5	CASSLDFNTEAFF	TGTGCCAGCAGCTTGGACTTCAACACTGAAGCTTTCTTT
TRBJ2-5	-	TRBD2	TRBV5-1	CASSPGTSGGQETQYF	TGCGCCAGCAGCCCGGGGACTAGCGGGGGGCAAGAGACCCAGTACTTC
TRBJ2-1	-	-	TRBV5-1	CASSLGSSPRYNEQFF	TGCGCCAGCAGCTTGGGAAGTAGCCCCCGGTACAATGAGCAGTTCTTC
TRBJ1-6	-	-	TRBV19	CASSIGGSNSPLHF	TGTGCCAGTAGTATTGGAGGGTCAAATTCACCCCTCCACTTT
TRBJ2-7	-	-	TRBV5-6	CASSLIRGYEQYF	TGTGCCAGCAGCTTGATCCGGGGCTACGAGCAGTACTTC
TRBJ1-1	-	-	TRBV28	CASTGGGSNTEAFF	TGTGCCAGCACGGGAGGGGGATCGAACACTGAAGCTTTCTTT
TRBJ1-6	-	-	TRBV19	CASSIGSVPLHF	TGTGCCAGTAGTATCGGGAGTGTCCCCCTCCACTTT
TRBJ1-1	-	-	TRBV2	CASRDLGGGVEAFF	TGTGCCAGCAGAGATCTGGGGGGAGGGGTTGAAGCTTTCTTT
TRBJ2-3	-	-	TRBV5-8	CASSLGGDTQYF	TGTGCCAGCAGCTTAGGGGGAGATACGCAGTATTTT
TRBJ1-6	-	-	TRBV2	CASSLTERNSPLHF	TGTGCCAGCAGCCTGACAGAAAGGAATTCACCCCTCCACTTT
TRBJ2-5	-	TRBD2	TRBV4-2	CASSRGTSGKETQYF	TGTGCCAGCAGCCGCGGGACTAGCGGTAAAGAGACCCAGTACTTC
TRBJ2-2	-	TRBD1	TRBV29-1	CSVPGQLNTGELFF	TGCAGCGTTCCGGGACAGTTGAACACCGGGGAGCTGTTTTTT
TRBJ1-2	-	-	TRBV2	CASSSGSSSF	TGTGCCAGCAGTTCAGGGTCTTCCTCCTTC
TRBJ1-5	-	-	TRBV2	CASSAPISNQPQHF	TGTGCCAGCAGTGCCCCTATTAGCAATCAGCCCCAGCATTTT
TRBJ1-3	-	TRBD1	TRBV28	CASIDRDSGNTIYF	TGTGCCAGCATCGACAGGGACTCTGGAAACACCATATATTTT
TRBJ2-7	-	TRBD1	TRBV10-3	CAISGWTGADEQYF	TGTGCCATCAGTGGATGGACAGGGGCGGACGAGCAGTACTTC
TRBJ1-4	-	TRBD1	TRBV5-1	CASSQDRGEKLFF	TGCGCCAGCAGTCAGGACAGGGGTGAAAAACTGTTTTTT
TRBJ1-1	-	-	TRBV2	CASIKGLNTEAFF	TGTGCCAGCATAAAGGGGTTGAACACTGAAGCTTTCTTT
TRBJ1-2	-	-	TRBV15	CATSISAAGGYTF	TGTGCCACCAGTATTTCGGCTGCGGGGGGCTACACCTTC
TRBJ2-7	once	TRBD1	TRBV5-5	CASSLSQGPYYEQYF	TGTGCCAGCAGCTTGTCACAGGGGCCCTACTACGAGCAGTACTTC